These 15 T cell receptor beta chains originate from one sample sequenced in a study of spatial heterogeneity in lung cancer. One entry per CDR3 protein, called by TCRdb with MiXCR from the 5' RACE reads. Among 25,000 or so distinct CDR3 sequences, roughly 4.7% were seen once, and the ten largest hold more than 4.5%. Time point: sample taken at primary tumor resection. Source: PBMCs, taken at surgery. The receptor set was obtained from a male donor with early-stage non-small cell lung cancer.

This clonotype was seen at least ten times. The chain has TRBV11-2 and TRBJ1-6; TRBD1 is a possible D gene (6 bases). Trimming pared 0 bases from V and 9 bases from J, leaving 12 bases between. This CDR3 region has 15 residues. Germline assignment: CDR1 SGHAT and CDR2 FQNNGV. The CDR3 region is CASSLEWDIGSPLHF. In DNA, the CDR3 is TGTGCCAGCAGCTTAGAGTGGGACATAGGTTCACCCCTCCACTTT.

This clonotype occurred many times. In DNA, the CDR3 is TGTGCCAGCAGCTTAGACCCTCCAGCGGGGGGGCTATATACGCAGTATTTT. It is translated as CASSLDPPAGGLYTQYF. The rearrangement links TRBV7-9 to TRBJ2-3; 10 bases line up with TRBD2. This CDR3 has 17 residues. V trimming: 1 base; J trimming: 7 bases; junction bases outside the gene matches: 11. CDR1 and CDR2 from the germline V gene are SEHNR and FQNEAQ (reference sequence).

This clonotype appeared many times. The rearrangement joins TRBV28 to TRBJ1-1; no clear D. The CDR3 runs to 14 residues. The V gene's germline CDR1 is MDHEN and CDR2 SYDVKM. Between the trimmed V and J ends, which lost 7 bases and 3 bases, there was a span of 15 bases. The CDR3, as DNA: TGTGCCAGCACCCTCATCCGGACTGACACTGAAGCTTTCTTT. Its translation is CASTLIRTDTEAFF.

The table lists this clonotype with many counts. This chain uses TRBV18 with TRBJ2-7, with TRBD1 matching over 10 bases. V lost 4 bases, J lost 6 bases, and 9 bases stayed unmatched. This CDR3 region has 15 residues. CDR1 is KGHSH, CDR2 LQKENI, per germline. The DNA for the CDR3 is TGTGCCAGCTCACTCCTTGCGGGACAGGGGAGCGAGCAGTACTTC. This sequence encodes CASSLLAGQGSEQYF.

This clonotype occurred many times. CDR3 region: CASSVLGQLWETQYF. The CDR3 DNA reads TGTGCCAGCAGCGTTTTGGGACAACTCTGGGAGACCCAGTACTTC. This sequence joins TRBV9 and TRBJ2-5; D possibly corresponds to TRBD1 (6 bases). The CDR3 has 15 residues. Germline assignment: CDR1 SGDLS and CDR2 YYNGEE. V lost 2 bases, J lost 5 bases, and 16 bases lay in between.

The table lists this clonotype with many counts. This rearrangement joins TRBV12-3 or TRBV12-4 to TRBJ2-3; 9 bases agree with TRBD2. V was clipped by 6 bases and J by 0 bases; unmatched bases: 7. This CDR3 is 16 amino acids long. CDR3 sequence: CASSPGTSSSTDTQYF. CDR3 in DNA: TGTGCCAGCAGCCCCGGGACTAGCTCTAGCACAGATACGCAGTATTTT.

The V and J genes are TRBV11-2 and TRBJ2-1, with D tentatively TRBD1 or TRBD2 (7 bases each). Germline V CDR1 and CDR2: SGHAT, FQNNGV. There are 14 residues in the CDR3. The V gene lost 10 bases and the J gene lost 2 bases, with 15 bases spanning the gap. The CDR3 DNA reads as TGTGCCACCCAGGGGGGGCTAGCCTACAATGAGCAGTTCTTC. Protein sequence: CATQGGLAYNEQFF.

This clonotype appeared many times. V is TRBV11-2 and J is TRBJ2-2, with 10 bases lining up with TRBD1. From germline, CDR1 is SGHAT and CDR2 FQNNGV. This CDR3 spans 15 amino acids. With 5 bases clipped from V and 7 bases from J, the junction kept 7 bases outside the gene matches. Here the CDR3 reads CASSPGTGVVGELFF. The CDR3 nucleotides are TGTGCCAGCAGCCCCGGGACAGGGGTAGTCGGGGAGCTGTTTTTT.

The table lists this clonotype with many counts. V gene TRBV3-1 combines with J gene TRBJ2-2, with 10 bases identical to TRBD1. CDR3 size: 16 residues. After removal of 4 bases from V and 7 bases from J, the junction contained 9 bases not matched to a gene. CDR1 and CDR2 (germline): LGHDT, YNNKEL (reference sequence). The CDR3 region is CASSPPGQGRVGELFF. CDR3 in DNA: TGTGCCAGCAGCCCACCGGGACAGGGGAGGGTCGGGGAGCTGTTTTTT.

This clonotype was detected many times. The gene calls are TRBV4-2 and TRBJ2-7; D is possibly TRBD1 (5 bases). Deletions cut 1 base from V and 0 bases from J, with 7 bases between. There are 14 residues in the CDR3. The germline V gene has CDR1 LGHNA and CDR2 YNFKEQ. CDR3 in DNA: TGTGCCAGCAGCCAAGGGCAGGGCTCCTACGAGCAGTACTTC. Translated, it gives CASSQGQGSYEQYF.

There are many counts of this clonotype. The rearrangement joins TRBV7-9 to TRBJ2-7, with D possibly matching TRBD1 (6 bases). The CDR3 has 13 amino acids. The germline CDR1 and CDR2 sequences are SEHNR and FQNEAQ (reference sequence). V was cut by 5 bases and J by 4 bases, with 12 bases left in between. In DNA, the CDR3 is TGTGCCAGCAGCCCCGACAGGACTTACGAGCAGTACTTC. Translation gives CASSPDRTYEQYF.

Ten or more counts support this clonotype. The rearrangement joins TRBV6-2 or TRBV6-3 to TRBJ2-7, with unresolved D. CDR1 MNHEY and CDR2 SVGEGT come from the germline V gene. V shed 0 bases and J shed 3 bases, with 6 bases lying between them. The CDR3 has 13 residues. The CDR3 DNA follows: TGTGCCAGCAGTTACTCGTGGAGCTACGAGCAGTACTTC. Translated: CASSYSWSYEQYF.

The table lists this clonotype with many counts. This sequence joins TRBV4-2 and TRBJ2-7; D might be TRBD1 (6 bases). The V end was cut by 3 bases, the J end by 0 bases, with 18 bases between. The germline CDR1 and CDR2 sequences are LGHNA and YNFKEQ. The CDR3 totals 17 residues. The CDR3 DNA is TGTGCCAGCAGCCATTCCCTGTTGGGGACAAACTCCTACGAGCAGTACTTC. Translating gives CASSHSLLGTNSYEQYF.

This clonotype is labeled as medium-sized. The gene calls are TRBV3-1 and TRBJ1-6; D remains unclear. The V gene lost 0 bases and the J gene lost 8 bases, with 8 bases spanning the gap. The CDR3 contains 14 residues. Looked up from germline, CDR1 is LGHDT and CDR2 is YNNKEL (reference sequence). CDR3 sequence reads: CASSQDVSYSPLHF. Here the CDR3 DNA reads TGTGCCAGCAGCCAAGACGTATCATATTCACCCCTCCACTTT.

This clonotype has at least ten counts. This chain uses TRBV2 with TRBJ1-1; D is undetermined. The V end was cut by 3 bases, the J end by 1 base, with 6 bases between. The CDR3 sequence is 13 residues long. Germline lookup yields CDR1 SNHLY and CDR2 FYNNEI. In DNA form, the CDR3 reads TGTGCCAGCAGTGAGCAGGCGAACACTGAAGCTTTCTTT. Residues: CASSEQANTEAFF.